The next 4 T cell receptor beta chains were all read from a single sample in a study of T-cell reconstitution after alpha-beta-depleted transplantation in children. The TCRbeta library incorporated unique molecular identifiers. TCRdb used MiXCR to reprocess the PCR reads, holding one entry per CDR3 protein. The table includes 120,000 to 150,000 distinct CDR3 sequences, 8% to 10% detected once. The sample here was PBMCs, mostly from graft donor cells, taken 180 days after TCRalphabeta/CD19-depleted stem cell transplant. Receptors originate from a female patient younger than 10 who had a stem cell transplant for congenital amegakaryocytic thrombocytopenia, so the T cells may come from the graft donor.

The rearrangement links TRBV7-9 to TRBJ2-1; tentatively, D is TRBD1 (5 bases). This CDR3 region has 14 residues. Per germline, CDR1 SEHNR and CDR2 FQNEAQ (reference sequence). The germline V and J ends were trimmed by 1 base and 2 bases, with 6 bases remaining between them. CDR3 in DNA: TGTGCCAGCAGCTTAGAGGGGCCCTACAATGAGCAGTTCTTC. Amino acids: CASSLEGPYNEQFF.

This clonotype has a count of ten or more. V and J are TRBV29-1 and TRBJ2-7; D is unclear. Germline V gene sequence: CDR1 SQVTM, CDR2 ANQGSEA. Between the trimmed V and J ends, which lost 4 bases and 3 bases, there was a span of 13 bases. This CDR3 contains 13 residues. The CDR3: CSVVDGTHYEQYF. CDR3 coding DNA: TGCAGCGTTGTGGACGGAACACACTACGAGCAGTACTTC.

This clonotype was counted between two and nine times. This sequence joins TRBV20-1 and TRBJ2-5; D gene uncertain. V lost 3 bases and J lost 5, with 10 bases in between. The CDR3 has 12 residues. CDR1 DFQATT and CDR2 SNEGSKA come from the germline V gene (reference sequence). This chain's CDR3 is CSASEVAETQYF. For the CDR3, the DNA is TGCAGTGCTAGCGAAGTTGCGGAGACCCAGTACTTC.

This clonotype has a count of ten or more. The rearrangement uses TRBV5-1 and TRBJ2-2; D remains ambiguous. Per germline, CDR1 SGHRS and CDR2 YFSETQ. CDR3 length equals 15 residues. The V gene lost 3 bases and the J gene lost 0 bases, with 9 bases spanning the gap. CDR3 residues: CASSSRPTNTGELFF. In DNA, the CDR3 is TGCGCCAGCAGCTCCAGACCGACGAACACCGGGGAGCTGTTTTTT.